In this sample, the clone carrying this T cell receptor beta chain turned up a few times. The record originates from a study of blood T cell repertoires in COVID-19. Across the study: Both acute and convalescent COVID-19 samples were obtained from the United States, Italy and Spain. Nucleic acid was either cDNA or gDNA, and it came from T cells, B-cell-depleted T cells, or PBMCs.

The germline V gene has CDR1 MDHEN and CDR2 SYDVKM. The CDR3 length is 17 residues. V was clipped by 6 bases and J by 0 bases, with 21 bases between them. Source study methods: Quantification of nucleated cells was approximated via reference gene primer amplification. Repertoires were generated with immunoSEQ multiplex PCR, while TCRdb's copy carries only in-frame clones and drops some. The V and J calls and the clone size are those of that table, but D and trimming were determined from the DNA. In the table there are about 220,000 clones, 70% to 90% of which are singletons. The chain employs TRBV28 and TRBJ2-7; possibly TRBD1 for D (6 bases). Sequencing was carried out using peripheral blood. The sequence derives from a man aged 50 to 59 who had recovered from COVID-19. Written as DNA, the CDR3 is TGTGCCAGCAGCAGTGGGGGCTGGAGCGCAGACTCCTACGAGCAGTACTTC. It codes for CASSSGGWSADSYEQYF. The full variable domain, with the rest looked up from reference TRBV28 and TRBJ2-7, is DVKVTQSSRYLVKRTGEKVFLECVQDMDHENMFWYRQDPGLGLRLIYFSYDVKMKEKGDIPEGYSVSREKKERFSLILESASTNQTSMYLCASSSGGWSADSYEQYFGPGTRLTVT.